The 10 T cell receptor beta chains in this list originate from one sample, sequenced in a study of T cells in localized non-small cell lung cancer (dated by TCRdb to the early 2020s). Libraries were made using the immunoSEQ multiplex PCR assay. TCRdb took over this immuneACCESS table, retaining in-frame rearrangements with V and J assigned. Such tables are incomplete; in checked studies, under half of the missing clones stem from an unresolved V gene, and the remainder is unexplained. The sample table contains about 24,000 clones; only one count was recorded for roughly 90% of them. Around 15% of the sample is in the top ten clones. The specimen was peripheral blood, collected before any cancer treatment. The receptor set was obtained from a man aged 40 to 69 with stage III squamous cell lung carcinoma.

CDR3 DNA sequence: TGTGCCAGCAGATTTAGCGGGGCCGAGACCCAGTACTTC. The encoded protein is CASRFSGAETQYF. The chain employs TRBV7-9 and TRBJ2-5; 8 nucleotides match TRBD2. V gave up 6 bases and J gave up 5 bases; unmatched junction bases: 5. Per the germline V gene, CDR1 is SEHNR and CDR2 is FQNEAQ (reference sequence). This CDR3 has 13 amino acids.

V is TRBV28 and J is TRBJ2-2, with TRBD2 identical over 9 bases. Germline lookup yields CDR1 MDHEN and CDR2 SYDVKM. The CDR3 extends over 15 amino acids. Trimming at V came to 7 bases and at J to 1 base, leaving 4 bases not matched to a gene. CDR3 sequence: CASTLAGVNTGELFF. CDR3 bases: TGTGCCAGCACCTTAGCGGGAGTGAACACCGGGGAGCTGTTTTTT.

V and J are TRBV7-9 and TRBJ1-1; TRBD1 is a possible D gene (5 bases). CDR1 is SEHNR, CDR2 FQNEAQ, per germline (reference sequence). V was shortened by 5 bases and J by 0 bases, with 10 bases between the two germline ends. This CDR3 spans 14 amino acids. In DNA form, the CDR3 reads TGTGCCAGCAGCAACCCACAGGTGAACACTGAAGCTTTCTTT. This translates into CASSNPQVNTEAFF. The full variable domain, with the rest looked up from reference TRBV7-9 and TRBJ1-1, is DTGVSQNPRHKITKRGQNVTFRCDPISEHNRLYWYRQTLGQGPEFLTYFQNEAQLEKSRLLSDRFSAERPKGSFSTLEIQRTEQGDSAMYLCASSNPQVNTEAFFGQGTRLTVV.

V gene TRBV11-2 combines with J gene TRBJ2-1, with 8 bases identical to TRBD2. Germline V gene lookup returns CDR1 SGHAT and CDR2 FQNNGV. Trimming at V came to 1 base and at J to 6 bases, leaving 8 bases not matched to a gene. The CDR3 covers 16 residues. CDR3 bases: TGTGCCAGCAGCTTAGGGGTTAGCGGGAACGGCAATGAGCAGTTCTTC. It yields the protein CASSLGVSGNGNEQFF.

The chain combines TRBV4-3 with TRBJ2-5; D might be TRBD1 or TRBD2, each matching 6 bases. CDR1 LGHNA and CDR2 YSLEER come from the germline V gene. The V gene lost 4 bases and the J gene lost 5 bases, with 20 bases spanning the gap. This CDR3 contains 16 residues. The CDR3 nucleotides read TGCGCCAGCAGCCCCAGTAAACGGGGGCCTCCGGAGACCCAGTACTTC. This encodes CASSPSKRGPPETQYF.

The chain combines TRBV7-2 with TRBJ2-5; 10 nucleotides agree with TRBD1. The CDR3 has 15 amino acids. V shed 5 bases and J 6 bases; nucleotides not matched to a gene: 9. Germline V gives CDR1 SGHTA, CDR2 FQGNSA. CDR3 nucleotides: TGTGCCAGCAGCCAGGGGACAGGGGTAGCGAAGACCCAGTACTTC. Translation: CASSQGTGVAKTQYF. Using reference TRBV7-2 and TRBJ2-5 for the parts outside the CDR3, the full variable domain is GAGVSQSPSNKVTEKGKDVELRCDPISGHTALYWYRQSLGQGLEFLIYFQGNSAPDKSGLPSDRFSAERTGGSVSTLTIQRTQQEDSAVYLCASSQGTGVAKTQYFGPGTRLLVL.

The gene calls are TRBV2 and TRBJ1-5; 7 positions agree with TRBD1. V trimming: 6 bases; J trimming: 5 bases; junction bases outside the gene matches: 7. Per the germline V gene, CDR1 is SNHLY and CDR2 is FYNNEI. This CDR3 region has 14 residues. CDR3 residues: CASSRDREDQPQHF. In DNA form, the CDR3 reads TGTGCCAGCAGCCGCGACAGGGAGGATCAGCCCCAGCATTTT. Looking up the rest from reference TRBV2 and TRBJ1-5 gives the full variable domain: EPEVTQTPSHQVTQMGQEVILRCVPISNHLYFYWYRQILGQKVEFLVSFYNNEISEKSEIFDDQFSVERPDGSNFTLKIRSTKLEDSAMYFCASSRDREDQPQHFGDGTRLSIL.

The chain carries TRBV19 and TRBJ1-4; TRBD1 is a possible D gene (5 bases). Trimming stripped 8 bases from V and 5 bases from J, with 12 bases between. This CDR3 is built from 13 residues. The V gene's germline CDR1 is LNHDA and CDR2 SQIVND (reference sequence). The DNA for the CDR3 is TGTGCCAGTGTTGGGACGGCGAATGAAAAACTGTTTTTT. This codes for CASVGTANEKLFF.

The chain joins TRBV4-1 to TRBJ1-6; perhaps TRBD1 as D (5 bases). The V end was cut by 0 bases, the J end by 7 bases, with 13 bases between. The CDR3 contains 16 residues. CDR1 is MGHRA, CDR2 YSYEKL, per germline. The CDR3 sequence is CASSQEGVLPNSPLHF. For the CDR3, the DNA is TGCGCCAGCAGCCAAGAGGGGGTATTGCCAAATTCACCCCTCCACTTT.

The rearrangement joins TRBV5-1 to TRBJ1-2; D remains ambiguous. This CDR3 spans 15 amino acids. In germline, CDR1 is SGHRS, CDR2 YFSETQ. Trimming took off 0 bases at V and 0 bases at J, with 9 bases between the two ends. CDR3 amino acids: CASSLAPPANYGYTF. CDR3 nucleotide sequence: TGCGCCAGCAGCTTGGCCCCCCCCGCTAACTATGGCTACACCTTC.